This T cell receptor beta chain was profiled in a study of T cells in Graves' hyperthyroidism and ophthalmopathy. TCR beta CDR3 regions were amplified from RNA transcripts. An initial round of RT-PCR targeting the TCR CDR3 relied on the HTBI primer set. One entry per CDR3 protein, called by TCRdb with MiXCR from the multiplex PCR reads. Of 350,000 to 400,000 distinct CDR3 sequences in the sample, 15% to 20% were seen once. Uncontrolled infection, other autoimmune disease, pregnancy or lactation disqualified patients from enrolment. This clonotype occurred many times. V was pared by 1 base and J by 13 bases, with 13 bases between. CDR3 length equals 12 residues. CDR1 LGHDT and CDR2 YNNKEL come from the germline V gene (reference sequence).

The J gene is TRBJ1-1, the V gene TRBV3-1; a possible D gene is TRBD1 (5 bases). The TCR comes from a young woman with Graves' hyperthyroidism. The specimen sequenced was blood. For the CDR3, the DNA is TGTGCCAGCAGCCAAGGAGGGGATGAGGGTTTCTTT. This sequence encodes CASSQGGDEGFF.